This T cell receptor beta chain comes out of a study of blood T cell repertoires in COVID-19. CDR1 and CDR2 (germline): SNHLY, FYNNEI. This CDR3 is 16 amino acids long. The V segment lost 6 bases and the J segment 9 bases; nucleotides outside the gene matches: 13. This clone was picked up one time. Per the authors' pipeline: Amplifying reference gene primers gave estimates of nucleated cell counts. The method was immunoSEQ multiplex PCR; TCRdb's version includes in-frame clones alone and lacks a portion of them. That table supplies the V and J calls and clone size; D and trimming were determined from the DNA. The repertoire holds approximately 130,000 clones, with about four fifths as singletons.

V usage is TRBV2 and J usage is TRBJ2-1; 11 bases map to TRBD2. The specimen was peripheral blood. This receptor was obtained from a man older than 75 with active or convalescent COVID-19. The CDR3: CASSPRLAGGVSEQFF. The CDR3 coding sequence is TGTGCCAGCAGCCCCCGATTAGCGGGGGGGGTAAGTGAGCAGTTCTTC.